Listed below are T cell receptor beta chains from one sample, sequenced in a study of CD8+ T cells in alopecia areata. Assay used: immunoSEQ multiplex PCR; TCRdb lists only in-frame clones, some missing. The sample records 150,000 to 200,000 clones, roughly 60% being singletons. Here the sequenced sample was CD4+ T cells sorted from blood, taken at week 24, from a patient treated with tofacitinib. Receptor source: a human donor with alopecia areata. The CDR3 runs from the conserved cysteine through the conserved F or W. D genes are given only for firm matches. Size is omitted from some rows. Given values are once, few, many or a class for expanded clones.

few,TRBJ2-1,TRBD2,TRBV30,TGTGCCTGGAGTGTAGCGGGGGCACGATGGATTTACAATGAGCAGTTCTTC,CAWSVAGARWIYNEQFF
.,TRBJ2-3,TRBD1,TRBV30,TGTGCCTGGAGTGAATCAGGGGGTGGAGATACGCAGTATTTT,CAWSESGGGDTQYF
.,TRBJ2-1,.,TRBV5-1,TGCGCCAGCAGCTCCAACCCAGCGTATGAGCAGTTCTTC,CASSSNPAYEQFF
.,TRBJ2-7,.,TRBV29-1,TGCAGCGTAGGGGACGGGCCCTACGAGCAGTACTTC,CSVGDGPYEQYF
few,TRBJ2-7,.,TRBV11-1,TGTGCCAGCAGCTCTTATGCCCTAGGGACGGACGAGCAGTACTTC,CASSSYALGTDEQYF
few,TRBJ1-5,.,TRBV27,TGTGCCAGCAGTTTAAGGGGTGGCAATCAGCCCCAGCATTTT,CASSLRGGNQPQHF
.,TRBJ2-7,.,TRBV30,TGTGCCTGGAGCCCTTTAGGACAACTCAAGCAGTACTTC,CAWSPLGQLKQYF
few,TRBJ2-4,.,TRBV30,TGTGCCTGGAGTAATCGTCAGGGAGCCAAAAACATTCAGTACTTC,CAWSNRQGAKNIQYF
.,TRBJ1-5,.,TRBV29-1,TGCAGCGTTCTAACGGCAGAAAATCAGCCCCAGCATTTT,CSVLTAENQPQHF
.,TRBJ1-6,.,TRBV5-4,TGTGCCAGCAGCTCGGGGGAATCACCCCTCCACTTT,CASSSGESPLHF
few,TRBJ1-2,.,TRBV6-1,TGTGCCAGCAGTGAAAATGGAGGAGGGTATGGCTACACCTTC,CASSENGGGYGYTF
.,TRBJ2-1,TRBD2,TRBV14,TGTGCCAGCAGCCTAGCTAGCGGGGGGGCCGTCAATGAGCAGTTCTTC,CASSLASGGAVNEQFF
.,TRBJ2-2,.,TRBV14,TGTGCCAGCAGCCAAGGGATTGGGCCGGGTAACACCGGGGAGCTGTTTTTT,CASSQGIGPGNTGELFF
.,TRBJ1-2,.,TRBV13,TGTGCCAGCAGCTTCGGGGGTGGCTACACCTTC,CASSFGGGYTF
.,TRBJ2-1,TRBD2,TRBV25-1,TGTGCCAGCAGTGAACATTCCGGGCTAGCGGGGGAATACAATGAGCAGTTCTTC,CASSEHSGLAGEYNEQFF
.,TRBJ2-3,.,TRBV7-2,TGTGCCAGCAGCTTTCAAAGCACAGATACGCAGTATTTT,CASSFQSTDTQYF
.,TRBJ2-5,.,TRBV7-7,TGTGCCAGCAGCTTAGAAGGGCGAGGGACCCAGTACTTC,CASSLEGRGTQYF
.,TRBJ1-2,.,TRBV7-2,TGTGCCAGCAGCGGCCGGTGGGCTCCCTATGGCTACACCTTC,CASSGRWAPYGYTF
.,TRBJ2-1,TRBD2,TRBV27,TGTGCCAGCACCTTCCGGGCTAGCGGGGGTTGGGGACGGTTCTTC,CASTFRASGGWGRFF
.,TRBJ2-7,TRBD1,TRBV6-5,TGTGCCAGCAGTCGGACAGGGCGGTTTGCCTACGAGCAGTACTTC,CASSRTGRFAYEQYF
.,TRBJ1-2,TRBD1,TRBV29-1,TGCAGCGCTTCCGGGACAGGGGATGGCTACACCTTC,CSASGTGDGYTF
.,TRBJ2-2,.,TRBV5-6,TGTGCCAGCAGCTCCGCTAGGGGGGAGCTGTTTTTT,CASSSARGELFF
.,TRBJ2-7,.,TRBV10-2,TGCGCCAGCAGTGACTCCTACGAGCAGTACTTC,CASSDSYEQYF
.,TRBJ1-1,.,TRBV30,TGTGCCTGGGGCAACACTGAAGCTTTCTTT,CAWGNTEAFF
.,TRBJ2-1,TRBD2,TRBV27,TGTGCCAGCAGTTTGCGCCTAGCGGGGATAAGCTCCTACAATGAGCAGTTCTTC,CASSLRLAGISSYNEQFF
.,TRBJ1-1,.,TRBV5-1,TGCGCCAGCAAGGACGGGGCAGGGCAAAACACTGAAGCTTTCTTT,CASKDGAGQNTEAFF
.,TRBJ1-1,.,TRBV29-1,TGCAGCGTTGTGAGGGATGGGTCTGAAGCTTTCTTT,CSVVRDGSEAFF
.,TRBJ2-5,.,TRBV7-3,TGTGCCAGCAGCTTAGGGGCAGGGGAGACCCAGTACTTC,CASSLGAGETQYF
few,TRBJ2-1,.,TRBV29-1,TGCAGCGTTGCCGGAAATAGCGGAGATTTCTCCTACAATGAGCAGTTCTTC,CSVAGNSGDFSYNEQFF
.,TRBJ1-6,TRBD1,TRBV13,TGTGCCAGCAGCTGGGACAGGGGGAGATTGGATTCACCCCTCCACTTT,CASSWDRGRLDSPLHF
.,TRBJ1-2,.,TRBV18,TGTGCCAGCTCACCGGTACGGGAGAGGGGCTACACCTTC,CASSPVRERGYTF
few,TRBJ1-2,.,TRBV2,TGTGCCAGCATTACTATGTTCTATGGCTACACCTTC,CASITMFYGYTF
once,TRBJ1-1,.,TRBV5-1,TGCGCCAGCAGCCCCCGGGAGAACACTGAAGCTTTCTTT,CASSPRENTEAFF
.,TRBJ2-3,TRBD1,TRBV2,TGTGCCAGCAGGCCTACAGGGGTTCCCCCAGATACGCAGTATTTT,CASRPTGVPPDTQYF
few,TRBJ1-2,.,TRBV29-1,TGCAGCGCTGAACAGGGACTTCTCTCGGGCTACACCTTC,CSAEQGLLSGYTF
few,TRBJ2-2,TRBD1,TRBV10-3,TGTGCCATCAGTGGACGGGACAGCTACACCGGGGAGCTGTTTTTT,CAISGRDSYTGELFF
.,TRBJ1-3,.,TRBV9,TGTGCCAGCAGCGGCTTACAGGCACAGATTCGGAACACCATATATTTT,CASSGLQAQIRNTIYF
.,TRBJ2-7,TRBD1,TRBV11-3,TGTGCCAGCAGCTTGGCAGGGGGCAGTCTGGAGCAGTACTTC,CASSLAGGSLEQYF
.,TRBJ1-2,.,TRBV18,TGTGCCAGCTCACCACTTCGGGCAATCAACTATGGCTACACCTTC,CASSPLRAINYGYTF
.,TRBJ1-2,.,TRBV9,TGTGCCAGCAGCCCTAGGACGGGTCCGGGGGGCTACACCTTC,CASSPRTGPGGYTF
.,TRBJ2-7,.,TRBV4-1,TGCGCCAGCAGCCAAGAACCCTCTGGCCAACCATCCTACGAGCAGTACTTC,CASSQEPSGQPSYEQYF
.,TRBJ2-3,TRBD2,TRBV4-3,TGCGCCAGCAGCCAATCAGGACTAGCGGTCCACACAGATACGCAGTATTTT,CASSQSGLAVHTDTQYF
.,TRBJ2-5,TRBD2,TRBV6-6,TGTGCCAGCAGTCGACTAGCGGGGGCGTACCAAGAGACCCAGTACTTC,CASSRLAGAYQETQYF
.,TRBJ2-7,.,TRBV2,TGTGCCAGCACCCCAGGATCGACCTACGAGCAGTACTTC,CASTPGSTYEQYF
.,TRBJ1-5,.,TRBV19,TGTGCCAGTAGTATCGGGTATAGCAATCAGCCCCAGCATTTT,CASSIGYSNQPQHF
few,TRBJ1-3,.,TRBV18,TGTGCCAGCTCCAACACCGGCCCGGGGCCGGCTGGAAACACCATATATTTT,CASSNTGPGPAGNTIYF
.,TRBJ2-7,TRBD2,TRBV5-4,TGTGCCAGCAGCTTCGACGCTAGCGGCTACGAGCAGTACTTC,CASSFDASGYEQYF
.,TRBJ1-1,.,TRBV7-9,TGTGCCAGCAGCCTCGATATGAACACTGAAGCTTTCTTT,CASSLDMNTEAFF
.,TRBJ1-1,.,TRBV29-1,TGCAGCGTTGGGACCACAATGAATCCGGACACTGAAGCTTTCTTT,CSVGTTMNPDTEAFF
once,TRBJ2-7,.,TRBV4-3,TGCGCCAGCAGCCAAGATACCACTTTCCGGGGAGAGCAGTACTTC,CASSQDTTFRGEQYF
few,TRBJ1-2,TRBD1,TRBV14,TGTGCCAGCAGCCGCCGACAGGGTAACTATGGCTACACCTTC,CASSRRQGNYGYTF
.,TRBJ2-3,TRBD2,TRBV18,TGTGCCAGCTCACCATTCAGCCTAGCGGGGGGGCCGACAGATACGCAGTATTTT,CASSPFSLAGGPTDTQYF
.,TRBJ2-7,TRBD1,TRBV2,TGTGCCAGTATGGGACAGGGAACCTACGAGCAGTACTTC,CASMGQGTYEQYF
.,TRBJ2-1,.,TRBV4-2,TGTGCCAGCAGCCAAGACCGCAGGGGACATCCGGTGGCGGTGAATGAGCAGTTCTTC,CASSQDRRGHPVAVNEQFF
few,TRBJ1-1,.,TRBV29-1,TGCAGCGTTGAAGATCTGACTGAAGCTTTCTTT,CSVEDLTEAFF
.,TRBJ1-6,.,TRBV6-4,TGTGCCAGCAGTGAAGAAGGGAATTCACCCCTCCACTTT,CASSEEGNSPLHF
.,TRBJ2-7,TRBD1,TRBV29-1,TGCAGCGTCCTGGGGACCGGACAGGGGGTCTACGAGCAGTACTTC,CSVLGTGQGVYEQYF
.,TRBJ1-2,.,TRBV2,TGTGCCAGCAGTGAAGCGATCACAACAGGTGGCTACACCTTC,CASSEAITTGGYTF
.,TRBJ1-2,.,TRBV7-3,TGTGCCAGCAGCCCCTCCTGCTATGGCTACACCTTC,CASSPSCYGYTF